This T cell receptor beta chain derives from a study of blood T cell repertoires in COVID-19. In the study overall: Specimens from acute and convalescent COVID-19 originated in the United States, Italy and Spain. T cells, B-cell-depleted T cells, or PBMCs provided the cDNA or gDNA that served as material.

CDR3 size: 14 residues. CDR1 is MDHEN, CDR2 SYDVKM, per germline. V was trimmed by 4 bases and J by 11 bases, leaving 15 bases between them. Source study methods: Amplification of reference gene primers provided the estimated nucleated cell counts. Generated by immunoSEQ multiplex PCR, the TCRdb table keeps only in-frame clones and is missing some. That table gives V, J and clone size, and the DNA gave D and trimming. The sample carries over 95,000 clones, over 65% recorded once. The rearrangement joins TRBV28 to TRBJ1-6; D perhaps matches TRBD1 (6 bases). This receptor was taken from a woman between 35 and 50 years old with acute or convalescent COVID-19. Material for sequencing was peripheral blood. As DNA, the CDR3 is TGTGCCAGCAGTTCAACCGGGACATCTACACCCCTCCACTTT. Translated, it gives CASSSTGTSTPLHF.